Listed here are 20 T cell receptor beta chains from one sample, sequenced in a study of blood T cell repertoires in COVID-19. Using immunoSEQ multiplex PCR, the repertoire was profiled, and TCRdb retains in-frame clones only, with some absent. The data show about 380,000 clones, 70% to 90% seen once. Sequenced material: PBMCs or T cells enriched from blood (not recorded which). The receptors were gathered from a man in his thirties or forties who had recovered from COVID-19.

The CDR3 protein is CASSLGAGWDTGYTF. The CDR3 DNA sequence: TGTGCCAGCAGTTTAGGAGCAGGGTGGGACACAGGCTACACCTTC. The gene calls are TRBV27 and TRBJ1-2; D perhaps matches TRBD1 (6 bases). The CDR3 sequence is 15 residues long. Germline CDR1 MNHEY, CDR2 SMNVEV (reference sequence). Trimming pared 2 bases from V and 8 bases from J, leaving 18 bases between.

Concerning this clone itself: The junction and the germline gene differ at one end; a read error may be behind it. V gene TRBV7-7 combines with J gene TRBJ2-1, with 7 bases that match TRBD2. This CDR3 is 16 amino acids long. Germline V gene lookup returns CDR1 SSHAT and CDR2 FNYEAQ (reference sequence). The CDR3 region has the DNA TGTGCTAGCAGCCCGCTGAGCGGGACCACCTACAATGAGCAGTTCTTC. It encodes CASSPLSGTTYNEQFF.

Worth noting for this clone: One end of the junction fails to match germline, which may point to a read error. The chain employs TRBV7-9 and TRBJ2-3, with TRBD1 identical over 7 bases. This CDR3 contains 13 residues. The germline V gene encodes CDR1 SEHNR and CDR2 FQNEAQ (reference sequence). The CDR3 protein is CASSLEDRSLRSF. CDR3 coding DNA: TGTGCCAGCAGCTTAGAGGACAGGAGCCTTAGAAGTTTT.

The chain uses TRBV9 and TRBJ1-3; D possibly corresponds to TRBD1 (5 bases). The CDR3 runs 16 residues. Trimming removed 0 bases from V and 2 bases from J, with 12 bases in between. Per the germline V gene, CDR1 is SGDLS and CDR2 is YYNGEE. DNA for the CDR3: TGTGCCAGCAGCGTAGCTACCGGGGGGACTGGAAACACCATATATTTT. Protein: CASSVATGGTGNTIYF.

CDR3 in DNA: TGCGCCAGCAGCTCTAGCGGGGGGGATTACAATGAGCAGTTCTTC. Its translation: CASSSSGGDYNEQFF. The rearrangement uses TRBV5-1 and TRBJ2-1, with 12 positions matching TRBD2. Germline V lookup: CDR1 SGHRS, CDR2 YFSETQ. This CDR3 region has 15 residues. V lost 3 bases and J lost 4; bases outside the gene matches: 2.

The V gene is TRBV12-5, the J gene TRBJ1-5, with D possibly TRBD1 on 6 matching bases. Germline V gene lookup returns CDR1 LGHNT and CDR2 FRNRAP. Trimming shortened V by 7 bases and J by 4 bases, and 26 bases separated the two germline ends. The CDR3 loop spans 18 amino acids. CDR3 sequence: CASVYGGLPGGGNQPQHF. For the CDR3, the DNA is TGTGCTAGTGTTTATGGGGGCCTTCCGGGGGGCGGTAATCAGCCCCAGCATTTT.

This sequence joins TRBV3-1 (or the pseudogene TRBV3-2) and TRBJ2-3, with D perhaps TRBD1 (6 bases). Trimming stripped 0 bases from V and 1 base from J, with 8 bases between. CDR1 is LGHDT and CDR2 is YNNKEL in the germline V gene (reference sequence). The CDR3 loop spans 15 amino acids. The chain's CDR3 is CASSQDRTGTDTQYF. The CDR3 DNA reads TGTGCCAGCAGCCAAGATCGGACAGGCACAGATACGCAGTATTTT.

This clone was counted once. V gene TRBV4-1 combines with J gene TRBJ1-5; possible D gene TRBD1, 5 bases. There are 15 residues in the CDR3. CDR1 is MGHRA, CDR2 YSYEKL, per germline. V was shortened by 0 bases and J by 5 bases, with 11 bases between the two germline ends. In nucleotides, the CDR3 is TGCGCCAGCAGCCAAGATTACCAGGGTGATCAGCCCCAGCATTTT. Protein product: CASSQDYQGDQPQHF.

V and J are TRBV7-9 and TRBJ1-1; D uncertain. The CDR3 is made up of 16 amino acids. Germline V gives CDR1 SEHNR, CDR2 FQNEAQ (reference sequence). The ends were cut back, 0 bases at V and 0 bases at J, with 11 bases in the middle. The CDR3 DNA is TGTGCCAGCAGCTTAGCGCGGGCAGTATTGAACACTGAAGCTTTCTTT. Its translation: CASSLARAVLNTEAFF.

The chain couples TRBV9 to TRBJ1-2; TRBD1 matches 10 bases. Trimming took 4 bases from V and 4 from J; bases not matched to a gene: 7. CDR1 and CDR2 from the germline V gene are SGDLS and YYNGEE. The CDR3 has 15 residues. The CDR3 nucleotides read TGTGCCAGCAGCCCAACGGGACAGGGGACCTATGGCTACACCTTC. It translates to CASSPTGQGTYGYTF.

The V gene is TRBV6-5, the J gene TRBJ1-1; perhaps TRBD1 as D (6 bases). V gave up 10 bases and J gave up 4 bases, with 16 bases separating them. The CDR3 spans 13 residues. The germline V gene encodes CDR1 MNHEY and CDR2 SVGAGI. The CDR3 DNA reads as TGTGCCACCCAAGGGGGTAGCGTCACTGAAGCTTTCTTT. Its protein is CATQGGSVTEAFF.

The chain uses TRBV2 and TRBJ2-1; 9 positions agree with TRBD2. The CDR3 totals 15 residues. CDR1 is SNHLY, CDR2 FYNNEI, per germline. V dropped 8 bases and J dropped 4; count of bases not matched to a gene: 9. The CDR3 DNA reads TGTGCCAGCCCAAAAGCTAGCGGGGCGTACAATGAGCAGTTCTTC. This codes for CASPKASGAYNEQFF. Combining the CDR3 with reference TRBV2 and TRBJ2-1 gives the whole variable domain EPEVTQTPSHQVTQMGQEVILRCVPISNHLYFYWYRQILGQKVEFLVSFYNNEISEKSEIFDDQFSVERPDGSNFTLKIRSTKLEDSAMYFCASPKASGAYNEQFFGPGTRLTVL.

The DNA of the CDR3 is TGTGCCAGCTCTAAGGAAGGGGGCATAGTTGAAGCTTTCTTT. It yields the protein CASSKEGGIVEAFF. The chain couples TRBV18 to TRBJ1-1, with 7 bases fitting TRBD1. The CDR3 loop spans 14 amino acids. J was trimmed by 7 bases and V by 6 bases; bases with no gene match: 11. CDR1 is KGHSH, CDR2 LQKENI, per germline.

The genes are TRBV4-2 and TRBJ1-4; 7 positions match TRBD1. The ends lost 2 bases at V and 7 bases at J; junction bases unmatched: 10. Germline CDR1 LGHNA, CDR2 YNFKEQ. The CDR3 consists of 16 residues. CDR3 residues: CASSQMSETGSEKLFF. DNA for the CDR3: TGTGCCAGCAGCCAAATGTCCGAGACAGGGTCTGAAAAACTGTTTTTT.

The chain employs TRBV5-6 and TRBJ2-7; D may be TRBD2 (5 bases). V was cut by 0 bases and J by 6 bases, with 10 bases left in between. Germline V lookup: CDR1 SGHDT, CDR2 YYEEEE. The CDR3 runs to 13 residues. Here the CDR3 reads CASSLDPGGEQYF. As DNA, the CDR3 is TGTGCCAGCAGCTTGGATCCAGGAGGCGAGCAGTACTTC. The full variable domain, completed using reference TRBV5-6 and TRBJ2-7, is DAGVTQSPTHLIKTRGQQVTLRCSPKSGHDTVSWYQQALGQGPQFIFQYYEEEERQRGNFPDRFSGHQFPNYSSELNVNALLLGDSALYLCASSLDPGGEQYFGPGTRLTVT.

The CDR3 reads CASSLYSGETQYF. CDR3 nucleotides: TGTGCCAGCAGCCTCTACTCCGGGGAGACCCAGTACTTC. The chain is built from TRBV11-2 and TRBJ2-5; D remains unclear. The CDR3 is 13 amino acids. In germline, CDR1 is SGHAT, CDR2 FQNNGV. V shed 5 bases and J shed 5 bases, with 12 bases lying between them.

The sample holds one count of this clone. The J gene is TRBJ1-2, the V gene TRBV11-2; D is unresolved. Trimming pared 5 bases from V and 6 bases from J, leaving 7 bases between. The CDR3 has 11 amino acids. From germline, CDR1 is SGHAT and CDR2 FQNNGV. CDR3 coding DNA: TGTGCCAGCAGCCTCGGAGATGGCTACACCTTC. Residues: CASSLGDGYTF.

The genes are TRBV9 and TRBJ2-3, with 11 bases identical to TRBD2. V was pared by 2 bases and J by 0 bases, with 8 bases of the junction left unmatched. The V gene's germline CDR1 is SGDLS and CDR2 YYNGEE. This CDR3 comprises 18 residues. The CDR3 DNA reads as TGTGCCAGCAGCGTCTGGGCTAGCGGGAGGACTAGCACAGATACGCAGTATTTT. Its protein is CASSVWASGRTSTDTQYF.

The chain combines TRBV18 with TRBJ1-2; a weak D match, TRBD1 (6 bases). Germline V gene lookup returns CDR1 KGHSH and CDR2 LQKENI. The CDR3 is made up of 14 amino acids. V was clipped by 0 bases and J by 8 bases, with 13 bases between them. CDR3 region: CASSPPAGVGGYTF. CDR3 DNA: TGTGCCAGCTCACCACCGGCAGGGGTTGGCGGCTACACCTTC.

This rearrangement joins TRBV7-9 to TRBJ2-1; 8 bases map to TRBD2. V lost 5 bases to trimming and J lost 8 bases; unmatched junction nucleotides: 8. Looked up from germline, CDR1 is SEHNR and CDR2 is FQNEAQ (reference sequence). This CDR3 region has 14 residues. The CDR3, as DNA: TGTGCCAGCAGCGCGGGACTAGTGATGGATGAGCAGTTCTTC. This encodes CASSAGLVMDEQFF.